This TCR beta chain was captured by sequencing in a study of monozygotic twins with inflammatory bowel disease. Investigators pulled total RNA out of whole blood and did not sort T cells. After re-calling the 5' RACE reads, TCRdb lists one entry per CDR3 protein, DNA absent. Its clone listing holds approximately 400,000 distinct CDR3 sequences. The length of the CDR3 is 14 residues. Germline CDR1 and CDR2: LGHDT and YNNKEL (reference sequence). The chain has TRBV3-1 and TRBJ1-4; absent DNA, TCRdb's TRBD1 call cannot be checked. The sample was blood. The TCR originated in a human donor with ulcerative colitis or Crohn's disease, or a healthy co-twin of an affected twin (not recorded which). The CDR3 spells CASSHRGANEKLFF.